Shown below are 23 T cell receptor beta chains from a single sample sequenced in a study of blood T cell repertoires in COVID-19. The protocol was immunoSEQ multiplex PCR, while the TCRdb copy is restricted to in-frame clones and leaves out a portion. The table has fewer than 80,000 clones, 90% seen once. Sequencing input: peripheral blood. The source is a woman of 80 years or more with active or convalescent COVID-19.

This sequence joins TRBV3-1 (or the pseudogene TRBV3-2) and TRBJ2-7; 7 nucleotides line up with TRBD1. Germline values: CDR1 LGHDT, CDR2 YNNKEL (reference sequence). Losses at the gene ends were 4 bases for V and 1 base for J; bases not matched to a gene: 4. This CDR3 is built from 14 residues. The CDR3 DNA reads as TGTGCCAGCAGCCCAAGGACAGGATCCTACGAGCAGTACTTC. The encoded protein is CASSPRTGSYEQYF.

For the CDR3, the DNA is TGTGCCAGCAGTTACCCCGCACACCGACAGGGACCTAACTATGGCTACACCTTC. It encodes CASSYPAHRQGPNYGYTF. The V call is TRBV6-2 or TRBV6-3, the J call TRBJ1-2; 7 bases match TRBD1. V was clipped by 2 bases and J by 0 bases; unmatched bases: 12. The CDR3 totals 18 residues. Germline CDR1 is MNHEY and CDR2 is SVGEGT.

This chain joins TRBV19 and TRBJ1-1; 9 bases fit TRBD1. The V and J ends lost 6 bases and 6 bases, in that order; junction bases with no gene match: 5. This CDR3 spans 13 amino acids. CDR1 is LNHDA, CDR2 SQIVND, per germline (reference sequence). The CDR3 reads CASRTGGRAEAFF. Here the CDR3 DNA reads TGTGCCAGTAGGACAGGGGGACGTGCTGAAGCTTTCTTT.

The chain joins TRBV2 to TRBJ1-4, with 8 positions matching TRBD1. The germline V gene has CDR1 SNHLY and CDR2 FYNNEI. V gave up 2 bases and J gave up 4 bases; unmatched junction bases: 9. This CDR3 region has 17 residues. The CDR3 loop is CASSESARGLVNEKLFF. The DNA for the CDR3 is TGTGCCAGCAGTGAATCGGCCAGGGGGCTCGTTAATGAAAAACTGTTTTTT.

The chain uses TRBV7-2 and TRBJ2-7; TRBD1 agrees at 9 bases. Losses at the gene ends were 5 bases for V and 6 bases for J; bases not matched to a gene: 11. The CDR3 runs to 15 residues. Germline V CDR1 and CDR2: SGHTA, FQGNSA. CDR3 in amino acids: CASSIRGTGLSEQYF. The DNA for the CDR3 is TGTGCCAGCAGCATACGCGGGACAGGGCTTAGCGAGCAGTACTTC. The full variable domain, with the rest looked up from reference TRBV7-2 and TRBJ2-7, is GAGVSQSPSNKVTEKGKDVELRCDPISGHTALYWYRQSLGQGLEFLIYFQGNSAPDKSGLPSDRFSAERTGGSVSTLTIQRTQQEDSAVYLCASSIRGTGLSEQYFGPGTRLTVT.

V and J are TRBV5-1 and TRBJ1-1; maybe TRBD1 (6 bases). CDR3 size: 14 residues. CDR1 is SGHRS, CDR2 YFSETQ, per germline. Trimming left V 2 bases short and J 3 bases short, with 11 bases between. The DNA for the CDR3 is TGCGCCAGCAGCTTTCGGGGGGCAGACACTGAAGCTTTCTTT. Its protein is CASSFRGADTEAFF.

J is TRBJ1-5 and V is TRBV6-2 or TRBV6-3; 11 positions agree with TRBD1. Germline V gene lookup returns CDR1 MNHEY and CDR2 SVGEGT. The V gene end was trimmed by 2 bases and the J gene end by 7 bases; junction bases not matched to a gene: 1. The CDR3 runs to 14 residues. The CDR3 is CASSYGQGAQPQHF. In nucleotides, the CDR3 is TGTGCCAGCAGTTACGGACAGGGGGCCCAGCCCCAGCATTTT.

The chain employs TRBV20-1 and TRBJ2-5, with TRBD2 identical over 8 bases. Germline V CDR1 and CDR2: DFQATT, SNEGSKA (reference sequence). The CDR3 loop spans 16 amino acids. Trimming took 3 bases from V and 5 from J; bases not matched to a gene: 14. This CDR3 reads CSASEIRGGAKETQYF. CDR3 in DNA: TGCAGTGCTAGTGAAATCCGGGGGGGAGCCAAGGAGACCCAGTACTTC.

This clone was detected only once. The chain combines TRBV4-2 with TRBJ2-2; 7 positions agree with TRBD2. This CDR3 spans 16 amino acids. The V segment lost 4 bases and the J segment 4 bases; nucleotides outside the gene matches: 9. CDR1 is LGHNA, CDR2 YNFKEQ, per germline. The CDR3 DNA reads TGTGCCAGCAGCCTAAGTCCAGCGGGGCCCACCGGGGAGCTGTTTTTT. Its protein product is CASSLSPAGPTGELFF.

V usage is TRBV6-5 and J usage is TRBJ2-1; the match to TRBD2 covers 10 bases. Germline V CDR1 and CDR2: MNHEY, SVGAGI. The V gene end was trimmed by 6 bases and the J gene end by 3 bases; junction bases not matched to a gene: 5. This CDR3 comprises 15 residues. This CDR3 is CASSRTSGYYNEQFF. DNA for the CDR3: TGTGCCAGCAGCCGGACTAGCGGCTACTACAATGAGCAGTTCTTC.

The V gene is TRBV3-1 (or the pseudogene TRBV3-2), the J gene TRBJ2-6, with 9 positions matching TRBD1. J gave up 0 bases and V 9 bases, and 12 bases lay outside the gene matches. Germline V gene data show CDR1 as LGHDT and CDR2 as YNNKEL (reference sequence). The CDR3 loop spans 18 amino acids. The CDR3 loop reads CASPGTGTLFSGANVLTF. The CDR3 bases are TGTGCCAGTCCCGGGACAGGGACTCTTTTCTCTGGGGCCAACGTCCTGACTTTC.

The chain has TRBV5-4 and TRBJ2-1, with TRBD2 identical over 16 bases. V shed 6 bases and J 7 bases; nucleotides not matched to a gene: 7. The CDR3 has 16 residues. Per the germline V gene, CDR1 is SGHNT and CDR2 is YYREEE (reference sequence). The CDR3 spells CASTLVGLAGGNEQFF. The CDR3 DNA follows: TGTGCCAGCACCCTCGTGGGACTAGCGGGGGGGAATGAGCAGTTCTTC.

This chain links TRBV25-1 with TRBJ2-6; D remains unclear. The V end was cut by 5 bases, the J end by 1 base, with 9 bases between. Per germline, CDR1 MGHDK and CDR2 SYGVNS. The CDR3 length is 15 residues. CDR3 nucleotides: TGTGCCAGCAGTCCCGTGGCTTCTGGGGCCAACGTCCTGACTTTC. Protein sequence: CASSPVASGANVLTF.

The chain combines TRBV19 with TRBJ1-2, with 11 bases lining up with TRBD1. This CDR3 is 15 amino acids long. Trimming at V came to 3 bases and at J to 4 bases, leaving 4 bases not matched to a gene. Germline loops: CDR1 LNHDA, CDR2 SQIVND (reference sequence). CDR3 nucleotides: TGTGCCAGTAGTATCCTGGGACAGGGGGGCTATGGCTACACCTTC. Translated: CASSILGQGGYGYTF.

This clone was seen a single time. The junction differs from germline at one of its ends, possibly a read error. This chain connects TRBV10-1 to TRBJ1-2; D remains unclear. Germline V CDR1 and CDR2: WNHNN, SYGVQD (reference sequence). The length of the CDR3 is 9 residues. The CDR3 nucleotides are TGCGCCAGCAGTGATCCTCCCTTCTTC. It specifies CASSDPPFF.

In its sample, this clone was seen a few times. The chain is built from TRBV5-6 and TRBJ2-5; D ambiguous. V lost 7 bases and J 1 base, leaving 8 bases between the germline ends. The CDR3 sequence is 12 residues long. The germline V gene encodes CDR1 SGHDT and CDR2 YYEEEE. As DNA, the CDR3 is TGTGCCAGCGGTCTAGTCCAAGAGACCCAGTACTTC. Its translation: CASGLVQETQYF. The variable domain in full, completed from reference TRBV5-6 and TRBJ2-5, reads DAGVTQSPTHLIKTRGQQVTLRCSPKSGHDTVSWYQQALGQGPQFIFQYYEEEERQRGNFPDRFSGHQFPNYSSELNVNALLLGDSALYLCASGLVQETQYFGPGTRLLVL.

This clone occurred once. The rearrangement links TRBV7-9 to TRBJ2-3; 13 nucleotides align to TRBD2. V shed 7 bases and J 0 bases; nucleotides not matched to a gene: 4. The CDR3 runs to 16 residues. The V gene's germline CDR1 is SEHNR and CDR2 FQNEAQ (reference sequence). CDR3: CASTEGLAGSTDTQYF. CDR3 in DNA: TGTGCCAGCACCGAGGGACTAGCGGGGAGCACAGATACGCAGTATTTT.

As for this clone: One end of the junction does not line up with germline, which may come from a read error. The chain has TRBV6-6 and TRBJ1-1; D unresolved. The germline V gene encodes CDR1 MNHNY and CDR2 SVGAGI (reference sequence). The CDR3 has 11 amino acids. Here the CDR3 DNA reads TGTGCCAGCAGCCCTACCGGGAGTCCTATTTTT. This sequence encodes CASSPTGSPIF.

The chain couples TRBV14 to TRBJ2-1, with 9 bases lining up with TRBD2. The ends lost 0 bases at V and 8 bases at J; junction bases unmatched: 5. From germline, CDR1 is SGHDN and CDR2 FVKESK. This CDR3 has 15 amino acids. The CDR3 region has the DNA TGTGCCAGCAGCCAAGATGGGACTAGCAACCATGAGCAGTTCTTC. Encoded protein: CASSQDGTSNHEQFF.

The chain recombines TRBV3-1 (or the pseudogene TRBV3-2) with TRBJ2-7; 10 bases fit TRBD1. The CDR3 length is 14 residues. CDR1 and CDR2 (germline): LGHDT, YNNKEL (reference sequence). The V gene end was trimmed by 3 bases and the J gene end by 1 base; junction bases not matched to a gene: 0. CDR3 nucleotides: TGTGCCAGCAGCCAGGGACAGGGGTCCTACGAGCAGTACTTC. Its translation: CASSQGQGSYEQYF.

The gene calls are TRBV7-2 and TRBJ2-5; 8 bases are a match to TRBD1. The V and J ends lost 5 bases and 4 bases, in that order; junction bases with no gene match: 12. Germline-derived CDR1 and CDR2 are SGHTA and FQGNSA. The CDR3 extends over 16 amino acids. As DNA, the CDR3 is TGTGCCAGCAGCGCCCCGGGACAGGCGGTAGGAGAGACCCAGTACTTC. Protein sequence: CASSAPGQAVGETQYF.

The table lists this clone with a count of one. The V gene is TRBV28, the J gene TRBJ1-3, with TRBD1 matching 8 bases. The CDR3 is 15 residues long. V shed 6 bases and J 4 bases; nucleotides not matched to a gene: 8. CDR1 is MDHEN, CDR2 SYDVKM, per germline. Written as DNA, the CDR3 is TGTGCCAGCAGATCAGGGGGCGCGGACGGAAACACCATATATTTT. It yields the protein CASRSGGADGNTIYF.

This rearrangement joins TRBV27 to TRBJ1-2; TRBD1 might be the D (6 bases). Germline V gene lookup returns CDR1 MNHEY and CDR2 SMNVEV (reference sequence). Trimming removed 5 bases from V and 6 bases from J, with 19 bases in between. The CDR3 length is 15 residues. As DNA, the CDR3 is TGTGCCAGCAGTCCCGGCTACAGGGTAGAAGATGGCTACACCTTC. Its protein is CASSPGYRVEDGYTF.